This TCR beta chain was profiled in a study of shared clonotypes between healthy human individuals. V was pared by 4 bases and J by 1 base, with 5 bases between. Germline CDR1 is DFQATT and CDR2 is SNEGSKA (reference sequence). CDR3 length: 11 residues. On this clone itself: Its antigen remains unidentified.

Study-wide findings and caveats: Naive CD4 clonotype sharing across a few donors was around 5%. The four-donor shared clonotypes exceeded non-shared clonotypes in generation probability, with non-shared ones scoring lower.

TCRdb's table, derived via immunoSEQ multiplex PCR, lists solely in-frame clones and lacks some. In the table there are more than 2,000,000 clones, around 90% of which are singletons. The TCR comes from a young man in good health. J is TRBJ2-7 and V is TRBV20-1; the D is unclear. Material for sequencing was naive CD4+ T cells sorted from blood. Subset: CD45RA+ positively selected. The CDR3 sequence: CSAKQSYEQYF. CDR3 DNA sequence: TGCAGTGCTAAACAGTCCTACGAGCAGTACTTC.